This T cell receptor beta chain comes out of a study of blood T cell repertoires in COVID-19. Study context: There were acute and convalescent COVID-19 samples, and they came from the United States, Italy and Spain.

This CDR3 spans 15 amino acids. From germline, CDR1 is SGHVS and CDR2 FNYEAQ. V was shortened by 1 base and J by 5 bases, with 12 bases between the two germline ends. Participant ages covered roughly 18 to 89 years across about 25 US areas. The study assigned cohorts using participant-reported clinical history. As processed by the authors: Amplification of reference gene primers provided the estimated nucleated cell counts. Only in-frame clones appear in the TCRdb table, and some are missing; sequencing was by immunoSEQ multiplex PCR. That table is the source of V, J and clone size, and D and trimming were worked out from the DNA. The sample yields 300,000 or so clones, 90% seen once.

Sequenced material: PBMCs or T cells enriched from blood (not recorded which). The receptor comes from a woman aged 25-40 years who had recovered from COVID-19. The V gene is TRBV7-6, the J gene TRBJ2-1, with D maybe TRBD1 (6 bases). CDR3 protein: CASSLERGTNNEQFF. The CDR3 nucleotides read TGTGCCAGCAGCTTAGAAAGGGGGACGAACAATGAGCAGTTCTTC.